This T cell receptor (beta chain) stems from a study of blood T cell repertoires in COVID-19. For the study at large: Nucleic acid was either cDNA or gDNA, and it came from T cells, B-cell-depleted T cells, or PBMCs.

Trimming removed 5 bases from V and 8 bases from J, with 16 bases in between. The CDR3 runs 14 residues. Germline CDR1 and CDR2: LNHDA and SQIVND (reference sequence). Cohorts were assigned according to the clinical history that participants reported. The study counted Cohort 3 donors as recovered given two negative PCRs, clearance, or symptom resolution. How the authors handled the data: Reference gene primers were amplified, and this amplification served to estimate nucleated cell counts. Clones were read by immunoSEQ multiplex PCR, and TCRdb kept only the in-frame ones, dropping some. V, J and clone size reflect that table, while D and trimming were determined from the DNA. The data show about 310,000 clones, about nine tenths seen once.

The material sequenced was PBMCs or T cells enriched from blood (not recorded which). The V and J genes are TRBV19 and TRBJ1-3; a weak D match, TRBD1 (5 bases). The receptor's source is a woman between 25 and 40 years old who had recovered from COVID-19. The CDR3 DNA reads as TGTGCCAGTAGTTCCAGGGCTGTACGAGACACCATATATTTT. It is translated as CASSSRAVRDTIYF. Complete variable domain (other parts from reference TRBV19 and TRBJ1-3): DGGITQSPKYLFRKEGQNVTLSCEQNLNHDAMYWYRQDPGQGLRLIYYSQIVNDFQKGDIAEGYSVSREKKESFPLTVTSAQKNPTAFYLCASSSRAVRDTIYFGEGSWLTVV.